Presented here are 5 T cell receptor beta chains from one specimen sequenced in a study of shared clonotypes between healthy human individuals. Naive CD8 cells lacked CD45RO and underwent positive selection for CCR7, leaving out terminally differentiated effector memory CD45RA+ cells. Produced via immunoSEQ multiplex PCR; TCRdb's table is partial and in-frame only. The profile shows millions of clones, just under 95% of them singletons. Material for sequencing was naive CD8+ T cells sorted from blood. The receptors shown here come from a man younger than 35 in good health.

In its sample, this clone was seen once. The same CDR3 also results from other DNA sequences found in this sample. The chain links TRBV4-1 to TRBJ2-7; 9 bases are a match to TRBD2. V was clipped by 1 base and J by 0 bases; unmatched bases: 4. This CDR3 comprises 16 residues. Per the germline V gene, CDR1 is MGHRA and CDR2 is YSYEKL. Here the CDR3 DNA reads TGCGCCAGCAGCCAAGTTAGCGGGGGCAGCTCCTACGAGCAGTACTTC. This sequence encodes CASSQVSGGSSYEQYF.

This clone has just one count. Here the CDR3 DNA reads TGCGCCAGCAGCCAAGATGAACTAGCGACAATCTACGAGCAGTACTTC. This sequence encodes CASSQDELATIYEQYF. The chain couples TRBV4-1 to TRBJ2-7, with TRBD2 matching over 7 bases. The CDR3 is 16 residues long. The germline V gene encodes CDR1 MGHRA and CDR2 YSYEKL. After removal of 0 bases from V and 3 bases from J, the junction contained 8 bases not matched to a gene.

The chain links TRBV5-1 to TRBJ2-5; the D gene is possibly TRBD1 (6 bases). CDR3 length equals 16 residues. The ends were cut back, 0 bases at V and 4 bases at J, with 16 bases in the middle. Germline V CDR1 and CDR2: SGHRS, YFSETQ. The CDR3 region has the DNA TGCGCCAGCAGCTTGGTACGGCAGGGGTTCCCAGAGACCCAGTACTTC. Translated, it gives CASSLVRQGFPETQYF.

The rearrangement joins TRBV30 to TRBJ2-3; 7 bases are a match to TRBD1. V shed 6 bases and J 3 bases; nucleotides not matched to a gene: 6. CDR1 and CDR2 (germline): GTSNPN, SVGIG (reference sequence). The CDR3 loop spans 13 amino acids. The CDR3 DNA sequence: TGTGCCTGCCCCAGGGGGATAACAGATACGCAGTATTTT. Translation: CACPRGITDTQYF.

The chain couples TRBV11-2 to TRBJ2-4; possibly TRBD2 for D (5 bases). Trimming took off 5 bases at V and 4 bases at J, with 12 bases between the two ends. The germline gives CDR1 SGHAT, CDR2 FQNNGV. The CDR3 runs 14 residues. The CDR3 DNA follows: TGTGCCAGCAGCCGACGGGATCCAAAAAACATTCAGTACTTC. It is translated as CASSRRDPKNIQYF.